Here is one TCR beta chain with its context. What it binds is not known. These data are taken from a study of cytomegalovirus exposure and HLA in healthy donors. Study in general: Sequencing of about 179 million T cells in an earlier analysis found more than 100 million unique TCR beta sequences.

Points from the study as a whole: The study recorded 150 to 200 TCR beta chains that were cytomegalovirus-associated. Rare TCR sequences predominated, though certain public TCRs were found in many donors. When a later analysis was performed, an Asian-associated ancestry cluster reportedly had fewer N-insertions than the roughly 640-donor mean.

The length of the CDR3 is 15 residues. Germline V lookup: CDR1 SGDLS, CDR2 YYNGEE. V dropped 0 bases and J dropped 2 bases, with 12 bases sitting between them. The PCR made use of 60 Vbeta and 13 Jbeta primers. TCRdb's table, derived via immunoSEQ multiplex PCR, lists solely in-frame clones and lacks some. The sample includes approximately 140,000 clones, 70% to 85% of them seen just once. The sequence derives from a boy younger than 18 in good health and CMV-seronegative. The sequenced sample was PBMCs. The chain carries TRBV9 and TRBJ2-7; possibly TRBD1 for D (6 bases). DNA for the CDR3: TGTGCCAGCAGCGTAGGCCAGGGGAGACCCTACGAGCAGTACTTC. Translating gives CASSVGQGRPYEQYF.